Listed here are 30 T cell receptor beta chains from one sample, sequenced in a study of CD8+ T cells in alopecia areata. Stated treatment: oral pan-JAK inhibitor, 5-10 mg twice daily. RNA was isolated and reverse transcribed to cDNA, the sequencing template. Method: immunoSEQ multiplex PCR; TCRdb's copy keeps in-frame clones and lacks some. The data hold 110,000 to 150,000 clones, with nearly 55% observed a single time. The material sequenced was CD8+ T cells sorted from blood, taken at week 4, from a patient treated with tofacitinib. Receptor source: a human donor with alopecia areata.

The CDR3, as DNA: TGTGCCAGCAGCTTGGGCCTGTCCAGCACAGATACGCAGTATTTT. It is translated as CASSLGLSSTDTQYF. This chain joins TRBV7-9 and TRBJ2-3; no reliable D call. Germline V gives CDR1 SEHNR, CDR2 FQNEAQ (reference sequence). This CDR3 comprises 15 residues. Trimming took 3 bases from V and 0 from J, leaving 10 bases between them.

The V and J genes are TRBV29-1 and TRBJ1-1, with D uncertain. Germline CDR1 SQVTM, CDR2 ANQGSEA. The CDR3 has 12 residues. The V end was cut by 7 bases, the J end by 5 bases, with 14 bases between. The CDR3 coding sequence is TGCAGCGCAACCTCCACGGGGACTGAAGCTTTCTTT. Its protein is CSATSTGTEAFF.

The chain has TRBV4-1 and TRBJ1-6; D possibly corresponds to TRBD1 (6 bases). CDR3 size: 17 residues. Looked up from germline, CDR1 is MGHRA and CDR2 is YSYEKL. The germline V and J ends were trimmed by 4 bases and 8 bases, with 21 bases remaining between them. CDR3 protein: CASSPEEQGLQDSPLHF. The CDR3 DNA reads as TGCGCCAGCAGCCCAGAAGAGCAGGGGCTTCAGGATTCACCCCTCCACTTT.

The chain couples TRBV9 to TRBJ2-6; D unresolved. The germline V and J ends were trimmed by 5 bases and 1 base, with 7 bases remaining between them. Germline CDR1 SGDLS, CDR2 YYNGEE. This CDR3 contains 14 residues. CDR3 nucleotides: TGTGCCAGCAGTGGAGATTCTGGGGCCAACGTCCTGACTTTC. Translating it yields CASSGDSGANVLTF.

The chain links TRBV5-5 to TRBJ2-2, with no clear D. The CDR3 is 16 amino acids. Germline assignment: CDR1 SGHKS and CDR2 YYEKEE (reference sequence). V was trimmed by 0 bases and J by 1 base, leaving 10 bases between them. This chain's CDR3 is CASSLAVDLNTGELFF. For the CDR3, the DNA is TGTGCCAGCAGCTTGGCCGTCGACTTGAACACCGGGGAGCTGTTTTTT.

There are a few counts of this clone. The chain uses TRBV6-1 and TRBJ2-3; D possibly matches TRBD1 or TRBD2 (5 bases each). CDR3 length: 12 residues. V shed 3 bases and J shed 4 bases, with 5 bases lying between them. Germline CDR1 and CDR2: MNHNS and SASEGT. CDR3 in amino acids: CASSEGADTQYF. The CDR3 DNA sequence: TGTGCCAGCAGTGAGGGGGCAGATACGCAGTATTTT.

The chain uses TRBV5-4 and TRBJ1-2, with D tentatively TRBD1 (5 bases). Trimming cost V 0 bases and J 3 bases, with 12 bases left between them. This CDR3 has 15 residues. Germline V gene data show CDR1 as SGHNT and CDR2 as YYREEE (reference sequence). The CDR3 DNA follows: TGTGCCAGCAGCTTGGGGGGCAGGGCCTACTATGGCTACACCTTC. Translating gives CASSLGGRAYYGYTF.

This clone was seen only a few times. The V call is TRBV7-9, the J call TRBJ1-6; D remains unclear. CDR1 is SEHNR, CDR2 FQNEAQ, per germline (reference sequence). V lost 1 base and J 6 bases, leaving 7 bases between the germline ends. CDR3 length: 14 amino acids. In DNA form, the CDR3 reads TGTGCCAGCAGCTTAGGGTTACCTAATTCACCCCTCCACTTT. Amino acids: CASSLGLPNSPLHF.

This clone was detected a few times. The chain is built from TRBV6-5 and TRBJ1-1, with TRBD1 as a possible D gene (5 bases). Germline V gene lookup returns CDR1 MNHEY and CDR2 SVGAGI. The CDR3 totals 14 residues. With 11 bases removed from V and 3 bases from J, the gap between germline ends came to 19 bases. Written as DNA, the CDR3 is TGTGCCGGCCCGCCTTCCTCGGGGGACACTGAAGCTTTCTTT. Protein product: CAGPPSSGDTEAFF.

In this sample, this clone turned up a few times. The chain is built from TRBV29-1 and TRBJ2-2, with D tentatively TRBD2 (5 bases). V was clipped by 3 bases and J by 4 bases, with 12 bases between them. The V gene's germline CDR1 is SQVTM and CDR2 ANQGSEA. This CDR3 region has 14 residues. The CDR3 is CSVDDTEGTGELFF. CDR3 nucleotides: TGCAGCGTTGATGACACCGAGGGCACCGGGGAGCTGTTTTTT.

The CDR3 protein is CASSPLDHSYEQYF. The CDR3 DNA reads as TGTGCCAGCAGTCCCCTCGATCACTCCTACGAGCAGTACTTC. The chain links TRBV25-1 to TRBJ2-7; D is undetermined. The CDR3 is 14 amino acids. Trimming shortened V by 5 bases and J by 0 bases, and 11 bases separated the two germline ends. Germline lookup yields CDR1 MGHDK and CDR2 SYGVNS.

The chain couples TRBV7-9 to TRBJ2-3; D remains ambiguous. This CDR3 has 11 residues. The germline V and J ends were trimmed by 6 bases and 2 bases, with 3 bases remaining between them. Per germline, CDR1 SEHNR and CDR2 FQNEAQ (reference sequence). The CDR3 bases are TGTGCCAGCAGTTTCACAGATACGCAGTATTTT. Protein: CASSFTDTQYF.

This clone appeared once. CDR3 sequence (DNA): TGCAACGCGCGGTCTCAAGAGACCCAGTACTTC. This gives the protein CNARSQETQYF. The rearrangement uses TRBV29-1 and TRBJ2-5, with D hard to call. The CDR3 sequence is 11 residues long. CDR1 and CDR2 (germline): SQVTM, ANQGSEA.

As DNA, the CDR3 is TGTGCCAGCAGCTTTGTCACCAACACCGGGGAGCTGTTTTTT. Translation gives CASSFVTNTGELFF. The gene calls are TRBV5-6 and TRBJ2-2; D gene ambiguous. Trimming left V 2 bases short and J 2 bases short, with 7 bases between. Germline CDR1 is SGHDT and CDR2 is YYEEEE. This CDR3 spans 14 amino acids. The full variable domain, rest sourced from reference TRBV5-6 and TRBJ2-2, is DAGVTQSPTHLIKTRGQQVTLRCSPKSGHDTVSWYQQALGQGPQFIFQYYEEEERQRGNFPDRFSGHQFPNYSSELNVNALLLGDSALYLCASSFVTNTGELFFGEGSRLTVL.

This chain uses TRBV11-2 with TRBJ2-7, with D possibly being TRBD2 (5 bases). The CDR3 has 15 amino acids. Between the trimmed V and J ends, which lost 6 bases and 0 bases, there was a span of 15 bases. The germline gives CDR1 SGHAT, CDR2 FQNNGV. The CDR3 sequence: CASSPGGSSSYEQYF. For the CDR3, the DNA is TGTGCCAGCAGTCCAGGAGGCTCCAGCTCCTACGAGCAGTACTTC.

The rearrangement links TRBV29-1 to TRBJ2-7; D is possibly TRBD2 (5 bases). CDR1 SQVTM and CDR2 ANQGSEA come from the germline V gene. There are 11 residues in the CDR3. V gave up 5 bases and J gave up 6 bases, with 11 bases separating them. The CDR3 sequence is CSVQGGFEQYF. The CDR3, as DNA: TGCAGCGTTCAAGGAGGATTCGAGCAGTACTTC.

The sample holds a few counts of this clone. The same CDR3 can be traced to other DNA sequences in this sample. The chain is built from TRBV6-6 and TRBJ2-7, with no clear D. Trimming left V 8 bases short and J 0 bases short, with 5 bases between. Germline values: CDR1 MNHNY, CDR2 SVGAGI (reference sequence). The CDR3 covers 11 residues. CDR3 protein: CASSDSYEQYF. The CDR3 coding sequence is TGTGCCAGCTCTGACTCCTACGAGCAGTACTTC.

This clone was detected a few times. The chain employs TRBV5-4 and TRBJ2-5; TRBD2 might be the D (6 bases). Germline V gives CDR1 SGHNT, CDR2 YYREEE (reference sequence). Between the trimmed V and J ends, which lost 3 bases and 4 bases, there was a span of 13 bases. This CDR3 is built from 14 residues. The CDR3 loop reads CASSWDSAGETQYF. The CDR3 nucleotides read TGTGCCAGCAGCTGGGACTCAGCGGGAGAGACCCAGTACTTC.

This sequence joins TRBV4-2 and TRBJ2-2; D is perhaps TRBD1 (6 bases). CDR1 is LGHNA and CDR2 is YNFKEQ in the germline V gene. Trimming removed 5 bases from V and 7 bases from J, with 20 bases in between. This CDR3 contains 16 residues. The CDR3 DNA is TGTGCCAGCAGCTTGGTGGGGGCAGGGCACAGCGGGGAGCTGTTTTTT. Translating it yields CASSLVGAGHSGELFF.

V and J are TRBV9 and TRBJ1-2; the D is unclear. The CDR3 length is 13 residues. V shed 0 bases and J shed 3 bases, with 6 bases lying between them. Germline CDR1 SGDLS, CDR2 YYNGEE. Here the CDR3 reads CASSVGGDYGYTF. DNA for the CDR3: TGTGCCAGCAGCGTAGGGGGTGACTATGGCTACACCTTC.

This clone came up a few times. This chain connects TRBV13 to TRBJ2-1, with a tentative D call TRBD2 (6 bases). V dropped 3 bases and J dropped 14 bases, with 17 bases sitting between them. Germline CDR1 and CDR2: PRHDT and FYEKMQ (reference sequence). The CDR3 covers 13 residues. As DNA, the CDR3 is TGTGCCAGCAGCTTCGAAGGGCGGGATCCAGAGTTCTTC. Protein product: CASSFEGRDPEFF.

The gene calls are TRBV30 and TRBJ2-7; the match to TRBD1 covers 9 bases. The CDR3 runs 14 residues. Looked up from germline, CDR1 is GTSNPN and CDR2 is SVGIG (reference sequence). Germline trimming cut 2 bases from V and 2 bases from J; bases unmatched to any gene: 4. The DNA of the CDR3 is TGTGCCTGGAGTCCCGGGACAGGGCCCTACGAGCAGTACTTC. It translates to CAWSPGTGPYEQYF.

This clone has only a few counts. The chain employs TRBV7-6 and TRBJ2-7; D possibly corresponds to TRBD2 (5 bases). Germline CDR1 is SGHVS and CDR2 is FNYEAQ. The CDR3 runs to 13 residues. Trimming shortened V by 1 base and J by 7 bases, and 11 bases separated the two germline ends. The CDR3 region is CASSLGTGQEQYF. CDR3 nucleotide sequence: TGTGCCAGCAGCTTAGGGACTGGGCAGGAGCAGTACTTC.

J is TRBJ2-7 and V is TRBV7-9; D is uncertain. V shed 5 bases and J shed 6 bases, with 14 bases lying between them. The germline CDR1 and CDR2 sequences are SEHNR and FQNEAQ (reference sequence). The CDR3 is 13 amino acids. This CDR3 is CASSRATTGEQYF. The CDR3 DNA reads as TGTGCCAGCAGCCGGGCGACGACGGGCGAGCAGTACTTC.

This chain uses TRBV27 with TRBJ2-3; 10 bases map to TRBD2. CDR3 size: 15 residues. After removal of 6 bases from V and 11 bases from J, the junction contained 14 bases not matched to a gene. Germline-derived CDR1 and CDR2 are MNHEY and SMNVEV (reference sequence). CDR3 sequence reads: CASRLAGGLQRGQYF. CDR3 nucleotide sequence: TGTGCCAGCAGATTAGCGGGGGGCCTCCAGAGAGGGCAGTATTTT.

The chain joins TRBV2 to TRBJ2-5, with 9 bases aligning to TRBD2. V gave up 8 bases and J gave up 7 bases; unmatched junction bases: 20. The CDR3 length is 17 residues. Germline CDR1 SNHLY, CDR2 FYNNEI. The CDR3 protein is CASFPKSSGGSGWTQYF. For the CDR3, the DNA is TGTGCCAGCTTCCCCAAGTCCAGCGGGGGGTCGGGGTGGACCCAGTACTTC. The variable domain in full, completed from reference TRBV2 and TRBJ2-5, reads EPEVTQTPSHQVTQMGQEVILRCVPISNHLYFYWYRQILGQKVEFLVSFYNNEISEKSEIFDDQFSVERPDGSNFTLKIRSTKLEDSAMYFCASFPKSSGGSGWTQYFGPGTRLLVL.

J is TRBJ2-1 and V is TRBV5-1; D gene uncertain. The germline V gene has CDR1 SGHRS and CDR2 YFSETQ. V was cut by 3 bases and J by 6 bases, with 10 bases left in between. The CDR3 extends over 13 amino acids. This CDR3 is CASSSTRANEQFF. For the CDR3, the DNA is TGCGCCAGCAGCTCCACTCGGGCCAATGAGCAGTTCTTC.

The CDR3 loop is CASRTGGPLHF. Written as DNA, the CDR3 is TGTGCCAGCAGGACTGGTGGTCCCCTCCACTTT. The rearrangement links TRBV2 to TRBJ1-6; D call uncertain. The CDR3 covers 11 residues. Per germline, CDR1 SNHLY and CDR2 FYNNEI. Trimming cost V 6 bases and J 13 bases, with 10 bases left between them.

The J gene is TRBJ2-7, the V gene TRBV4-2, with D perhaps given as TRBD1 or TRBD2 (6 bases each). The CDR3 sequence is 15 residues long. The V gene's germline CDR1 is LGHNA and CDR2 YNFKEQ. V lost 1 base and J 7 bases, leaving 17 bases between the germline ends. DNA of the CDR3: TGTGCCAGCAGCCAAGGACTAGGGGGTCTAGGGGAGCAGTACTTC. Its translation: CASSQGLGGLGEQYF.

This clone was observed a few times. The chain joins TRBV7-9 to TRBJ2-1; D is unresolved. V gave up 5 bases and J gave up 0 bases, with 11 bases separating them. The CDR3 runs to 15 residues. The germline V gene encodes CDR1 SEHNR and CDR2 FQNEAQ (reference sequence). The CDR3 sequence: CASSPRAISYNEQFF. The CDR3 coding sequence is TGTGCCAGCAGCCCACGGGCTATCTCCTACAATGAGCAGTTCTTC.